The 30 T cell receptor beta chains below come from one sample, sequenced in a study of technical replicates of blood from several donors. Assay used: immunoSEQ multiplex PCR; TCRdb lists only in-frame clones, some missing. The table has around 81,000 clones, 70% to 90% seen once; the top ten hold around 3.9%. The sample taken for sequencing was PBMCs. The receptors were sampled from a human donor in good health. Some clones in this sample may be carry-over from other donors' samples.

The gene calls are TRBV10-3 and TRBJ2-7; possible D gene TRBD2, 5 bases. This CDR3 spans 13 amino acids. CDR1 ENHRY and CDR2 SYGVKD come from the germline V gene. V was clipped by 3 bases and J by 1 base, with 7 bases between them. The CDR3 protein is CAISDGESYEQYF. CDR3 nucleotide sequence: TGTGCCATCAGTGATGGGGAGTCCTACGAGCAGTACTTC.

This chain links TRBV4-3 with TRBJ2-1; a weak D match, TRBD2 (5 bases). The CDR3 totals 17 residues. V was pared by 0 bases and J by 0 bases, with 12 bases between. Germline V CDR1 and CDR2: LGHNA, YSLEER. CDR3 sequence (DNA): TGCGCCAGCAGCCAAGATGTACCGGGGAGCTCCTACAATGAGCAGTTCTTC. Its translation is CASSQDVPGSSYNEQFF.

Worth noting for this clone: A junction boundary mismatches the germline segment, possibly from a read error. The chain has TRBV6-5 and TRBJ1-1; a possible D gene is TRBD1 (5 bases). The CDR3 spans 11 residues. Germline V CDR1 and CDR2: MNHEY, SVGAGI. CDR3 nucleotide sequence: TGTGCCAGCAGTTACGGGGCTGAAGCTCTCTTT. Amino acid sequence: CASSYGAEALF.

This CDR3 is CASSLDSTEAFF. The CDR3 nucleotides are TGCGCCAGCAGCTTGGATAGCACTGAAGCTTTCTTT. The gene calls are TRBV5-1 and TRBJ1-1; D is undetermined. The CDR3 totals 12 residues. Trimming shortened V by 0 bases and J by 4 bases, and 4 bases separated the two germline ends. Germline loops: CDR1 SGHRS, CDR2 YFSETQ.

A note on this clone: The same CDR3 is also encoded by other DNA sequences in this sample. The chain links TRBV5-1 to TRBJ2-5; D unclear. The germline V gene encodes CDR1 SGHRS and CDR2 YFSETQ. The CDR3 is 12 residues long. V was trimmed by 4 bases and J by 1 base, leaving 5 bases between them. CDR3 nucleotides: TGCGCCAGCAGCCTTAGCCAAGAGACCCAGTACTTC. Translation gives CASSLSQETQYF.

This clone showed up just once. Written as DNA, the CDR3 is TGCGCCAGCACTACCCCGGGGTTTCGGACTGAAGCTTTCTTT. Translated, it gives CASTTPGFRTEAFF. This chain joins TRBV10-1 and TRBJ1-1, with unresolved D. Germline V gene lookup returns CDR1 WNHNN and CDR2 SYGVQD (reference sequence). CDR3 length: 14 residues. Trimming cost V 7 bases and J 5 bases, with 17 bases left between them.

The V gene is TRBV5-1, the J gene TRBJ2-5, with 9 bases that match TRBD2. Germline V gene lookup returns CDR1 SGHRS and CDR2 YFSETQ. The length of the CDR3 is 15 residues. J gave up 0 bases and V 7 bases, and 7 bases lay outside the gene matches. Here the CDR3 reads CASGEASGDQETQYF. The CDR3 bases are TGCGCCAGCGGTGAGGCTAGCGGGGACCAAGAGACCCAGTACTTC.

This rearrangement joins TRBV4-2 to TRBJ2-7; D is uncertain. Germline CDR1 LGHNA, CDR2 YNFKEQ. The CDR3 covers 13 residues. Trimming left V 1 base short and J 7 bases short, with 11 bases between. CDR3 residues: CASSQGGPLEQYF. CDR3 bases: TGTGCCAGCAGCCAAGGTGGCCCATTAGAGCAGTACTTC.

This clone was found a few times. This rearrangement joins TRBV28 to TRBJ1-1; D is undetermined. The CDR3 loop spans 12 amino acids. V gave up 2 bases and J gave up 6 bases, with 7 bases separating them. Germline-derived CDR1 and CDR2 are MDHEN and SYDVKM. CDR3 amino acids: CASSLMGAEAFF. CDR3 nucleotides: TGTGCCAGCAGTTTAATGGGCGCTGAAGCTTTCTTT.

V usage is TRBV7-6 and J usage is TRBJ1-1, with 8 positions matching TRBD1. Germline V gene data show CDR1 as SGHVS and CDR2 as FNYEAQ. This CDR3 has 15 amino acids. The V segment lost 6 bases and the J segment 1 base; nucleotides outside the gene matches: 7. This CDR3 reads CASRDAGTGNTEAFF. CDR3 coding DNA: TGTGCCAGCAGGGACGCGGGGACAGGGAACACTGAAGCTTTCTTT.

The V gene is TRBV4-1, the J gene TRBJ2-3; 9 nucleotides align to TRBD2. CDR1 is MGHRA and CDR2 is YSYEKL in the germline V gene. J was trimmed by 5 bases and V by 2 bases; bases with no gene match: 20. CDR3 length: 20 amino acids. The DNA of the CDR3 is TGCGCCAGCAGCCAATGGGGTTCCGGCCGGGGCGGGGGGGCCGGAGATACGCAGTATTTT. Translation: CASSQWGSGRGGGAGDTQYF.

Only a few counts were recorded for this clone. CDR3 nucleotides: TGTGCCAGCAGCGCCCGACAGGCCCCTGCCAACGAGCAGTACTTC. As protein: CASSARQAPANEQYF. V usage is TRBV9 and J usage is TRBJ2-7; D might be TRBD1 (6 bases). Per the germline V gene, CDR1 is SGDLS and CDR2 is YYNGEE. CDR3 length equals 15 residues. The V gene lost 3 bases and the J gene lost 5 bases, with 18 bases spanning the gap.

The V call is TRBV7-6, the J call TRBJ2-3; D gene ambiguous. The V end lost 1 base, the J end lost 2 bases, and 7 bases lay between the germline ends. Per the germline V gene, CDR1 is SGHVS and CDR2 is FNYEAQ. The CDR3 is 14 amino acids. The DNA for the CDR3 is TGTGCCAGCAGCTTAGTGGGCTCCACAGATACGCAGTATTTT. It encodes CASSLVGSTDTQYF.

The chain links TRBV7-2 to TRBJ1-2; 8 nucleotides match TRBD1. CDR1 and CDR2 (germline): SGHTA, FQGNSA. CDR3 length equals 14 residues. V shed 4 bases and J 8 bases; nucleotides not matched to a gene: 9. The CDR3 region is CASSSGDRGRGYTF. As DNA, the CDR3 is TGTGCCAGCAGCTCAGGAGACAGGGGCCGGGGCTACACCTTC.

The rearrangement joins TRBV29-1 to TRBJ2-1, with 10 bases that match TRBD1. The CDR3 covers 18 residues. Per the germline V gene, CDR1 is SQVTM and CDR2 is ANQGSEA. The J segment lost 5 bases and the V segment lost 1 base, leaving 14 bases of the junction unmatched. The CDR3 sequence: CSVEGSRNDRGRDNEQFF. The CDR3, as DNA: TGCAGCGTTGAAGGATCACGAAATGACAGGGGGCGCGACAATGAGCAGTTCTTC.

The chain recombines TRBV6-5 with TRBJ2-2; a possible D gene is TRBD2 (5 bases). Germline-derived CDR1 and CDR2 are MNHEY and SVGAGI. The CDR3 runs 16 residues. V was pared by 3 bases and J by 5 bases, with 16 bases between. CDR3 in DNA: TGTGCCAGCAGTTATTATCTCGGCGGGCGAACCGGGGAGCTGTTTTTT. Translation: CASSYYLGGRTGELFF.

The rearrangement joins TRBV18 to TRBJ2-7; TRBD1 matches 9 bases. Germline CDR1 reads KGHSH; CDR2 reads LQKENI. CDR3 length: 13 residues. V was clipped by 7 bases and J by 3 bases; unmatched bases: 4. In nucleotides, the CDR3 is TGTGCCAGCTTACAGGGGGCGGGCTACGAGCAGTACTTC. It translates to CASLQGAGYEQYF.

V gene TRBV28 combines with J gene TRBJ1-5; TRBD1 is a possible D gene (6 bases). The CDR3 length is 16 residues. The germline V gene encodes CDR1 MDHEN and CDR2 SYDVKM. V lost 2 bases, J lost 1 base, and 12 bases lay in between. The CDR3 DNA reads as TGTGCCAGCAGTTTACGGCAGGGACAAAGCAATCAGCCCCAGCATTTT. Its translation: CASSLRQGQSNQPQHF. The full variable domain, in which reference TRBV28 and TRBJ1-5 provide the parts outside the CDR3, is DVKVTQSSRYLVKRTGEKVFLECVQDMDHENMFWYRQDPGLGLRLIYFSYDVKMKEKGDIPEGYSVSREKKERFSLILESASTNQTSMYLCASSLRQGQSNQPQHFGDGTRLSIL.

The chain couples TRBV7-2 to TRBJ2-5; 7 nucleotides agree with TRBD2. In germline, CDR1 is SGHTA, CDR2 FQGNSA. The CDR3 has 15 amino acids. J was trimmed by 4 bases and V by 1 base; bases with no gene match: 6. The CDR3 nucleotides are TGTGCCAGCAGCTTAGTGGGGGGGAAGCGAGAGACCCAGTACTTC. Translation: CASSLVGGKRETQYF.

The chain uses TRBV9 and TRBJ2-3; 12 bases fit TRBD2. Germline CDR1 SGDLS, CDR2 YYNGEE. CDR3 length: 15 residues. J lost 4 bases, V lost 1 base, and 1 base had no gene match. CDR3 amino acids: CASSVPSGGADTQYF. DNA of the CDR3: TGTGCCAGCAGCGTACCTAGCGGGGGGGCAGATACGCAGTATTTT.

This rearrangement joins TRBV30 to TRBJ2-7; TRBD1 agrees at 8 bases. Germline-derived CDR1 and CDR2 are GTSNPN and SVGIG (reference sequence). The trim removed 2 bases at V and 5 bases at J, leaving 2 bases unmatched. The CDR3 contains 12 residues. CDR3 protein: CAWSQGANEQYF. DNA for the CDR3: TGTGCCTGGAGTCAGGGGGCTAACGAGCAGTACTTC.

This chain links TRBV11-3 with TRBJ2-7, with 10 bases that match TRBD1. The trim removed 0 bases at V and 4 bases at J, leaving 9 bases unmatched. Per germline, CDR1 SGHNT and CDR2 YENEEA. The CDR3 has 17 residues. The CDR3 loop reads CASSLDRPGQGRYEQYF. The CDR3 DNA sequence: TGTGCCAGCAGCTTAGATCGCCCGGGACAGGGGAGATACGAGCAGTACTTC.

This clone was observed a single time. The V and J genes are TRBV5-1 and TRBJ2-3; D gene ambiguous. Germline values: CDR1 SGHRS, CDR2 YFSETQ. The germline V and J ends were trimmed by 4 bases and 5 bases, with 14 bases remaining between them. This CDR3 is built from 14 residues. CDR3 in DNA: TGCGCCAGCAGCCGCCAATTAGATAGAGATACGCAGTATTTT. Residues: CASSRQLDRDTQYF. The full variable domain, with the rest looked up from reference TRBV5-1 and TRBJ2-3, is KAGVTQTPRYLIKTRGQQVTLSCSPISGHRSVSWYQQTPGQGLQFLFEYFSETQRNKGNFPGRFSGRQFSNSRSEMNVSTLELGDSALYLCASSRQLDRDTQYFGPGTRLTVL.

This rearrangement joins TRBV12-5 to TRBJ1-6, with TRBD1 identical over 7 bases. V dropped 8 bases and J dropped 2; count of bases not matched to a gene: 3. The CDR3 sequence is 14 residues long. Per the germline V gene, CDR1 is LGHNT and CDR2 is FRNRAP. CDR3 sequence reads: CASSGGTYNSPLHF. For the CDR3, the DNA is TGTGCTAGTTCAGGGGGAACCTATAATTCACCCCTCCACTTT. Variable domain in full (rest from reference TRBV12-5 and TRBJ1-6): DARVTQTPRHKVTEMGQEVTMRCQPILGHNTVFWYRQTMMQGLELLAYFRNRAPLDDSGMPKDRFSAEMPDATLATLKIQPSEPRDSAVYFCASSGGTYNSPLHFGNGTRLTVT.

V gene TRBV13 combines with J gene TRBJ2-1, with 9 nucleotides matching TRBD2. The CDR3 loop spans 21 amino acids. CDR1 and CDR2 (germline): PRHDT, FYEKMQ (reference sequence). V shed 2 bases, J shed 0 bases, and the junction held 17 bases outside the gene matches. Written as DNA, the CDR3 is TGTGCCAGCAGCTTAATGGGGTTAGCGGGAGTCCTCAGGAGCTCCTACAATGAGCAGTTCTTC. This gives the protein CASSLMGLAGVLRSSYNEQFF.

This chain links TRBV4-3 with TRBJ2-7, with 13 bases lining up with TRBD2. Germline V CDR1 and CDR2: LGHNA, YSLEER. The CDR3 covers 16 residues. After removal of 0 bases from V and 4 bases from J, the junction contained 3 bases not matched to a gene. The CDR3 DNA sequence: TGCGCCAGCAGCCAAGAACTAGCGGGGGGGCGTTACGAGCAGTACTTC. It is translated as CASSQELAGGRYEQYF.

The chain combines TRBV7-8 with TRBJ2-2, with 11 nucleotides matching TRBD1. The germline V gene encodes CDR1 SGHVS and CDR2 FQNEAQ. CDR3 length: 18 residues. Trimming took 7 bases from V and 7 from J; bases not matched to a gene: 17. CDR3 bases: TGTGCCAGCACCCTTCGTCGGACAGGGGGCGGTGAGCACGGGGAGCTGTTTTTT. This gives the protein CASTLRRTGGGEHGELFF.

V usage is TRBV29-1 and J usage is TRBJ2-3; 10 bases agree with TRBD2. The germline CDR1 and CDR2 sequences are SQVTM and ANQGSEA. Trimming took 2 bases from V and 3 from J; bases not matched to a gene: 11. The length of the CDR3 is 17 residues. The CDR3 is CSVEWPSGRRGTDTQYF. Written as DNA, the CDR3 is TGCAGCGTTGAATGGCCTAGCGGGAGACGAGGTACAGATACGCAGTATTTT.

The chain uses TRBV18 and TRBJ1-1, with D hard to call. Germline V gene data show CDR1 as KGHSH and CDR2 as LQKENI. Trimming shortened V by 3 bases and J by 0 bases, and 8 bases separated the two germline ends. The CDR3 spans 14 residues. The DNA of the CDR3 is TGTGCCAGCTCACCCCTAGCTATGAACACTGAAGCTTTCTTT. Protein product: CASSPLAMNTEAFF.

This clone occurred a few times. The same CDR3 arises from other DNA sequences in this sample as well. The chain recombines TRBV18 with TRBJ2-7; D not resolved. Per germline, CDR1 KGHSH and CDR2 LQKENI. The CDR3 sequence is 13 residues long. Trimming pared 3 bases from V and 3 bases from J, leaving 9 bases between. CDR3 region: CASSPPSSYEQYF. CDR3 DNA sequence: TGTGCCAGCTCACCGCCGTCTAGCTACGAGCAGTACTTC. Full variable domain (outside the CDR3, taken from reference TRBV18 and TRBJ2-7): NAGVMQNPRHLVRRRGQEARLRCSPMKGHSHVYWYRQLPEEGLKFMVYLQKENIIDESGMPKERFSAEFPKEGPSILRIQQVVRGDSAAYFCASSPPSSYEQYFGPGTRLTVT.